This TCR beta chain was recorded in a study of T cell repertoires in cytomegalovirus infection. Background on the study: Public TCR beta signatures marked donors with CMV infection and the matching HLA. Broader study findings: There were carriers of CMV plus the relevant HLA, and cumulative public TCR beta family frequency identified them. HLA-C-restricted CMV-specific TCR beta clonotypes were dominant in the ex vivo response.

Trimming removed 1 base at V and 5 bases at J, with 5 bases between. The CDR3 extends over 13 amino acids. CDR1 and CDR2 from the germline V gene are KGHDR and SFDVKD. Regarding this clonotype: The target antigen is unknown.

TCRdb ran MiXCR on the reads and lists one entry per CDR3 protein. Of 350,000 to 550,000 distinct CDR3 sequences in the sample, 30% to 40% were seen once. The rearrangement links TRBV24-1 to TRBJ1-5; D unresolved. Material: PBMCs. This receptor was obtained from a human donor in good health (CMV status not recorded). Some clones in this sample may be carry-over from other donors' samples. The CDR3 DNA sequence: TGTGCCACCAGTGATTTTTCGGATCAGCCCCAGCATTTT. Its translation is CATSDFSDQPQHF.